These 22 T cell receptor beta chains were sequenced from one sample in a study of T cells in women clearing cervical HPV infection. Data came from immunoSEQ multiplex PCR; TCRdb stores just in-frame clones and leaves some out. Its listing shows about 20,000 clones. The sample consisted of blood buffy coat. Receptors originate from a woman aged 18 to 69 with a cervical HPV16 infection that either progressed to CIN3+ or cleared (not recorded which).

Partial CDR3 DNA: TGCAGTGCGAATACAGGGACCAACCCCAATGAG. Translation: CSANTGTNPNE. The whole CDR3 region reads CSANTGTNPNEQFF. The rearrangement links TRBV20-1 to TRBJ2-1, with D possibly TRBD1 on 6 matching bases. The missing CDR3 end, 3 residues past where the read stops, is filled in from the germline J gene. The germline CDR1 and CDR2 sequences are DFQATT and SNEGSKA (reference sequence). V was cut by 6 bases and J by 6 bases, with 18 bases left in between. This CDR3 is built from 14 residues.

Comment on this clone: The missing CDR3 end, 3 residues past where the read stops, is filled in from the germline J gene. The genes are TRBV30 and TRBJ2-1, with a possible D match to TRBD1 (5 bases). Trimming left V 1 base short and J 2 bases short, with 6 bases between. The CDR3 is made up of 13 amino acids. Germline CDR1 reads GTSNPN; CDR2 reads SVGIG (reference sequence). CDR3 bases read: TGTGCCTGGAGTGGGACACCCTACAATGAG. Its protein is CAWSGTPYNE. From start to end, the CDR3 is CAWSGTPYNEQFF.

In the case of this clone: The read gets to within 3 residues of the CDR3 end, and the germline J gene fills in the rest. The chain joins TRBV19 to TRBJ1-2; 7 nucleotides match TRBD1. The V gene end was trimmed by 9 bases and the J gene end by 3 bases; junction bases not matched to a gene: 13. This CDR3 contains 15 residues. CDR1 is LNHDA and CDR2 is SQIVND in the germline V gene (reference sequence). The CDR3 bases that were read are TGTGCCAGCGAGCGGACCAACAGGGGCTACTATGGC. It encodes CASERTNRGYYG. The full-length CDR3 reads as CASERTNRGYYGYTF.

The CDR3 reads CASSSLPGQGHGYTF. The CDR3 DNA, read in part, is TGTGCCAGCAGTTCCCTCCCGGGACAGGGGCATGGC. The chain is built from TRBV6-2 or TRBV6-3 and TRBJ1-2; 10 nucleotides align to TRBD1. The read gets to within 3 residues of the CDR3 end, and the germline J gene fills in the rest. CDR3 length: 15 amino acids. CDR1 and CDR2 from the germline V gene are MNHEY and SVGEGT. V lost 4 bases and J lost 6; bases outside the gene matches: 8.

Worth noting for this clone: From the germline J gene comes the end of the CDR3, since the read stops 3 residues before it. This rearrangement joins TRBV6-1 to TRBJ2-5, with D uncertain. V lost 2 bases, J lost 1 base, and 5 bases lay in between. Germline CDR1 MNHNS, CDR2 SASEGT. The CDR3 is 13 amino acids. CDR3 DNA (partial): TGTGCCAGCAGTGAAACATTCCAAGAGACC. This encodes CASSETFQET. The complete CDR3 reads CASSETFQETQYF.

The CDR3 bases that were read are TGCAGTGCTAGAGATATCCGCGGGAGGGCCAACACCGGGGAG. It translates to CSARDIRGRANTGE. The entire CDR3 is CSARDIRGRANTGELFF. The chain carries TRBV20-1 and TRBJ2-2; 9 positions agree with TRBD2. From the germline J gene comes the end of the CDR3, since the read stops 3 residues before it. The CDR3 has 17 amino acids. The V segment lost 0 bases and the J segment 2 bases; nucleotides outside the gene matches: 7. The germline CDR1 and CDR2 sequences are DFQATT and SNEGSKA (reference sequence).

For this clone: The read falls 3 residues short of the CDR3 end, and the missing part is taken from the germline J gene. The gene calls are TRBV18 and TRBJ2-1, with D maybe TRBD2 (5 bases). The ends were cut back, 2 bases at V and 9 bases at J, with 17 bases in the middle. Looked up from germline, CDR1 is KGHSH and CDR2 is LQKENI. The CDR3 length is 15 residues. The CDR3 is CASSPGLALKVEQFF. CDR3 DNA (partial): TGTGCCAGCTCACCAGGACTGGCCTTAAAGGTTGAG.

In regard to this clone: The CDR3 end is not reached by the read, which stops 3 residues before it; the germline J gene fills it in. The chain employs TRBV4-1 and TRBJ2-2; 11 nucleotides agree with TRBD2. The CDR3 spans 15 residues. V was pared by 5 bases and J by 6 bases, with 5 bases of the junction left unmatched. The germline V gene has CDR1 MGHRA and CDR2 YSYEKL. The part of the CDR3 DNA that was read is TGCGCCAGCAGCAGACTAGCGGGAAGGGCCGGGGAG. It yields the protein CASSRLAGRAGE. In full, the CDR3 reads CASSRLAGRAGELFF.

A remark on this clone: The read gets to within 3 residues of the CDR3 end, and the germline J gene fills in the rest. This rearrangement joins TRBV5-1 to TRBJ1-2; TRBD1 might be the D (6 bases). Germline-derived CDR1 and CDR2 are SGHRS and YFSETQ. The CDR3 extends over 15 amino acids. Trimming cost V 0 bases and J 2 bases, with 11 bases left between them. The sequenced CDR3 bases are TGCGCCAGCAGCTTGGATTCGGGGGGCAACTATGGC. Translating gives CASSLDSGGNYG. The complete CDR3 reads CASSLDSGGNYGYTF.

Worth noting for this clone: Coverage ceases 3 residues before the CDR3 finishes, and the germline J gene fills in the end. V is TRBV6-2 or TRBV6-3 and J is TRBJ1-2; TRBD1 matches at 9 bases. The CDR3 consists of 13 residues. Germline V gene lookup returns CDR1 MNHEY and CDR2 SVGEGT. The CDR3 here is CASSPDRGNGYTF. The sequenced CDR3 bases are TGTGCCAGCAGTCCGGACAGGGGAAACGGC.

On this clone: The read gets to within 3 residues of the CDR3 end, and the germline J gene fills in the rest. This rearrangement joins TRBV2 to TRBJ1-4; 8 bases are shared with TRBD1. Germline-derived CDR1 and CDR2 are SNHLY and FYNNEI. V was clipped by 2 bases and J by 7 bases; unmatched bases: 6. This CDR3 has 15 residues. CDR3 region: CASSEQGALSEKLFF. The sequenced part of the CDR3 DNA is TGTGCCAGCAGTGAACAGGGGGCTCTATCTGAAAAA. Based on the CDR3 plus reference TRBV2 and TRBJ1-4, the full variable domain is EPEVTQTPSHQVTQMGQEVILRCVPISNHLYFYWYRQILGQKVEFLVSFYNNEISEKSEIFDDQFSVERPDGSNFTLKIRSTKLEDSAMYFCASSEQGALSEKLFFGSGTQLSVL.

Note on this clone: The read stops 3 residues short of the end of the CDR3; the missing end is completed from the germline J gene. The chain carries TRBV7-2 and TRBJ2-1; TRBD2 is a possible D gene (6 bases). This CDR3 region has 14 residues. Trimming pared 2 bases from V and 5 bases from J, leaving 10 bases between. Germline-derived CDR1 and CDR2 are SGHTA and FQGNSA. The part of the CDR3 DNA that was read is TGTGCCAGCAGCTTACACTGGGGGGACAATGAG. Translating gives CASSLHWGDNE. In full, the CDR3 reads CASSLHWGDNEQFF.

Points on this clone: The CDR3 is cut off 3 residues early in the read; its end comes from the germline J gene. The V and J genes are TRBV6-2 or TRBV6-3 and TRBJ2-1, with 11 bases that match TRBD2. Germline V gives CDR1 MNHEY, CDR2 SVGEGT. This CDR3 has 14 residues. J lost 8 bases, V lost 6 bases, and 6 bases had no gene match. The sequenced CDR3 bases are TGTGCCAGCAGGGGGACTAGCGGTAGCGATGAG. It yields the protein CASRGTSGSDE. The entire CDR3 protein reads CASRGTSGSDEQFF.

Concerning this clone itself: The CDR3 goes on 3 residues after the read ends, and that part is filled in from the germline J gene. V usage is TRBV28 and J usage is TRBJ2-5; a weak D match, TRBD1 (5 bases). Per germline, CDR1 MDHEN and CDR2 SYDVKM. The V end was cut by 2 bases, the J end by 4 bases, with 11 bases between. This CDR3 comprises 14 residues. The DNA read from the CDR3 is TGTGCCAGCAGTTTAGTTCAGGGCATAGAGACC. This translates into CASSLVQGIET. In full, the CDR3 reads CASSLVQGIETQYF.

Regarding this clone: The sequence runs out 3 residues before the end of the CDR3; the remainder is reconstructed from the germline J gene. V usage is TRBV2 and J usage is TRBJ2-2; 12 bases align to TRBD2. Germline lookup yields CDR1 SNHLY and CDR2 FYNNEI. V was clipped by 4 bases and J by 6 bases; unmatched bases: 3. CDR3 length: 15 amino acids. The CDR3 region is CASSARLAGAGELFF. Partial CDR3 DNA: TGTGCCAGCAGTGCTAGACTAGCGGGAGCCGGGGAG.

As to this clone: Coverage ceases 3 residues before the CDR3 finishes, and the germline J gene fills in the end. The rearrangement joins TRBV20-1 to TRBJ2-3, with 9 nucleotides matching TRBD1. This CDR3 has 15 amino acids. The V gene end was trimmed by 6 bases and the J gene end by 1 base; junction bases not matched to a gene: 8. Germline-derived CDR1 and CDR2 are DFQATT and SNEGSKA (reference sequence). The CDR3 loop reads CSAVQGALRTDTQYF. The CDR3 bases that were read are TGCAGTGCGGTACAGGGGGCATTACGCACAGATACG.

The CDR3 is CASSPPPGGGEKLFF. Partial CDR3 DNA: TGTGCCAGCTCACCACCTCCAGGGGGAGGTGAAAAA. V usage is TRBV18 and J usage is TRBJ1-4, with 7 bases identical to TRBD1. The CDR3 extends 3 residues past the end of the read, so its final part is completed from the germline J gene. Germline V gives CDR1 KGHSH, CDR2 LQKENI. The CDR3 has 15 residues. Trimming removed 0 bases from V and 7 bases from J; junction bases left unmatched: 5.

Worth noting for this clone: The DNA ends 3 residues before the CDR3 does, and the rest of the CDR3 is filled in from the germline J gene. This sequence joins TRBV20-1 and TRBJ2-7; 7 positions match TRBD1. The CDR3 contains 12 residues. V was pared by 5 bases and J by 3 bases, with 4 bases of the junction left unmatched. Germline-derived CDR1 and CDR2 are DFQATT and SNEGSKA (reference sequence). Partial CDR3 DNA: TGCAGTGCTGGGACAGCTTTCTACGAG. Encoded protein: CSAGTAFYE. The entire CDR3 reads CSAGTAFYEQYF.

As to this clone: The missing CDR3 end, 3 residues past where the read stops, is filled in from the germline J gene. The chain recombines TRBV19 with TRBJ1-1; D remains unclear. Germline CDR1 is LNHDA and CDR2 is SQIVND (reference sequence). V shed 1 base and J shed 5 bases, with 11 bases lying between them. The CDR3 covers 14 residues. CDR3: CASSIAGPGTEAFF. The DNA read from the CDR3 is TGTGCCAGTAGTATAGCCGGGCCGGGGACTGAA.

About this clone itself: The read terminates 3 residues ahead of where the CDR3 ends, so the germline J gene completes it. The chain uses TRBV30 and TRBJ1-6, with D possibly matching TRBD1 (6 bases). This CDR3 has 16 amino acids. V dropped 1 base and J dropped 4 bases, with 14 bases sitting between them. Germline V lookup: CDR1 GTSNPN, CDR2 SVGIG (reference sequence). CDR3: CAWSAPGGSYNSPLHF. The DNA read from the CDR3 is TGTGCCTGGAGTGCCCCGGGGGGCAGTTATAATTCACCC.

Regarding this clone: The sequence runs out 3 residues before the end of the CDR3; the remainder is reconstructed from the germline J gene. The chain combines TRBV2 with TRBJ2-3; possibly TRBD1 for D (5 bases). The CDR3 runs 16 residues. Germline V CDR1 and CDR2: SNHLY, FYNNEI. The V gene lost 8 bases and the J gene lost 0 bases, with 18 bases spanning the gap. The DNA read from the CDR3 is TGTGCCAGCCAAGTACTACAGGCTACTAGCACAGATACG. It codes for CASQVLQATSTDT. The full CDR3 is CASQVLQATSTDTQYF.

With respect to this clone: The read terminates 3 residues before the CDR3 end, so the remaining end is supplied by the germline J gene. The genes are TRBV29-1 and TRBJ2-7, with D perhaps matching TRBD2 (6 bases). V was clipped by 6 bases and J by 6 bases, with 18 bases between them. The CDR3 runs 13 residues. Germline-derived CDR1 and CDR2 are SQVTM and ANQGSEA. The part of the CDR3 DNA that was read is TGCAGCGTCGGAGGGACTCCCAGAGGCGAG. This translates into CSVGGTPRGE. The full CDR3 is CSVGGTPRGEQYF.